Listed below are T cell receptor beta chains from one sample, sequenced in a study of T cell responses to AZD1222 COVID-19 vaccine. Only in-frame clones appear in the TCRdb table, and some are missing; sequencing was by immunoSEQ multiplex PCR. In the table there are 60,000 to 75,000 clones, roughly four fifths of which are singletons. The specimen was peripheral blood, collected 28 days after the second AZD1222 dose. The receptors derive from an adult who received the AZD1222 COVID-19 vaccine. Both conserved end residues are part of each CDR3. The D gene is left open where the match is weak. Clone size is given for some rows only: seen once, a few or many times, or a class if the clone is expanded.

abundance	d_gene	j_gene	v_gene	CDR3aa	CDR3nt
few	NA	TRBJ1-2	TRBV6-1	CASSENWGRFGGYTF	TGTGCCAGCAGTGAAAATTGGGGTCGATTCGGTGGCTACACCTTC
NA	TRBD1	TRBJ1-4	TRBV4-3	CASSPGQGGEKLFF	TGCGCCAGCAGCCCGGGACAGGGCGGAGAAAAACTGTTTTTT
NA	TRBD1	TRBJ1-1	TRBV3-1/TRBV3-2	CASSQDRDRAAFF	TGTGCCAGCAGCCAAGACCGGGACAGGGCCGCTTTCTTT
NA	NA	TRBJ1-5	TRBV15	CATSRPTGGGEDQPQHF	TGTGCCACCAGCAGACCGACAGGTGGGGGGGAAGATCAGCCCCAGCATTTT
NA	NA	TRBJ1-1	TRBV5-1	CASSRDGGTEAFF	TGCGCCAGCAGCCGAGACGGGGGCACTGAAGCTTTCTTT
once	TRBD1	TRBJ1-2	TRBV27	CASRPTGRYGYTF	TGTGCCAGCAGGCCGACAGGGAGGTACGGCTACACCTTC
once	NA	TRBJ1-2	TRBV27	CASSPSNYGYTF	TGTGCCAGCAGCCCTTCAAACTATGGCTACACCTTC
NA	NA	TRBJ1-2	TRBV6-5	CASSSYRELIYGYTF	TGTGCCAGCAGTTCCTACAGGGAGCTGATCTATGGCTACACCTTC
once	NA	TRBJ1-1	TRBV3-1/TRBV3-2	CASSQGRVGVLTEAFF	TGTGCCAGCAGCCAAGGCCGGGTAGGGGTGCTTACTGAAGCTTTCTTT
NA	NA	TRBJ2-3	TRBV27	CASKLGGAGDTQYF	TGTGCCAGCAAACTCGGCGGAGCAGGGGATACGCAGTATTTT